What follows are 24 T cell receptor beta chains derived from one specimen sequenced in a study of technical replicates of blood from several donors. The repertoire was sequenced with immunoSEQ multiplex PCR; TCRdb's copy has only in-frame clones and lacks some. Among just over 75,000 clones listed, 85% to 95% were seen once. Input material: T cells isolated from PBMCs. These TCRs come from a human donor in good health.

The gene calls are TRBV9 and TRBJ2-3; D not resolved. Trimming cost V 0 bases and J 1 base, with 9 bases left between them. This CDR3 contains 15 residues. Germline V lookup: CDR1 SGDLS, CDR2 YYNGEE. This chain's CDR3 is CASSVVVEGTDTQYF. CDR3 in DNA: TGTGCCAGCAGCGTAGTGGTAGAGGGCACAGATACGCAGTATTTT. The whole variable domain, remainder taken from reference TRBV9 and TRBJ2-3, is DSGVTQTPKHLITATGQRVTLRCSPRSGDLSVYWYQQSLDQGLQFLIQYYNGEERAKGNILERFSAQQFPDLHSELNLSSLELGDSALYFCASSVVVEGTDTQYFGPGTRLTVL.

The rearrangement links TRBV30 to TRBJ1-2; 7 nucleotides match TRBD1. Trimming at V came to 8 bases and at J to 5 bases, leaving 5 bases not matched to a gene. Germline assignment: CDR1 GTSNPN and CDR2 SVGIG (reference sequence). The length of the CDR3 is 11 residues. CDR3 residues: CARDRDYGYTF. The CDR3 DNA reads TGTGCCAGAGACAGGGATTATGGCTACACCTTC.

The V gene is TRBV6-5, the J gene TRBJ2-7; D call uncertain. Germline assignment: CDR1 MNHEY and CDR2 SVGAGI. The V gene lost 2 bases and the J gene lost 3 bases, with 5 bases spanning the gap. The CDR3 is made up of 12 amino acids. CDR3 residues: CASSYNSYEQYF. CDR3 nucleotides: TGTGCCAGCAGTTACAACAGCTACGAGCAGTACTTC.

Here the CDR3 reads CASISPGGTQYF. CDR3 nucleotides: TGTGCCAGCATATCCCCCGGGGGGACCCAGTACTTC. The V and J genes are TRBV11-2 and TRBJ2-5; TRBD2 might be the D (6 bases). The length of the CDR3 is 12 residues. Trimming removed 7 bases at V and 7 bases at J, with 13 bases between. Per germline, CDR1 SGHAT and CDR2 FQNNGV. The full variable domain, with the rest looked up from reference TRBV11-2 and TRBJ2-5, is EAGVAQSPRYKIIEKRQSVAFWCNPISGHATLYWYQQILGQGPKLLIQFQNNGVVDDSQLPKDRFSAERLKGVDSTLKIQPAKLEDSAVYLCASISPGGTQYFGPGTRLLVL.

The chain couples TRBV5-4 to TRBJ2-2; 7 nucleotides agree with TRBD2. The germline gives CDR1 SGHNT, CDR2 YYREEE (reference sequence). J was trimmed by 1 base and V by 2 bases; bases with no gene match: 2. The CDR3 has 15 residues. The CDR3 DNA reads TGTGCCAGCAGCTTCGCTAGCGGGAACACCGGGGAGCTGTTTTTT. Protein: CASSFASGNTGELFF.

The sample holds a few counts of this clone. The rearrangement joins TRBV9 to TRBJ2-7; perhaps TRBD1 as D (5 bases). Germline CDR1 and CDR2: SGDLS and YYNGEE. Trimming shortened V by 3 bases and J by 3 bases, and 10 bases separated the two germline ends. The CDR3 sequence is 13 residues long. CDR3 DNA sequence: TGTGCCAGCAGCGAGACAGTGAACTACGAGCAGTACTTC. This codes for CASSETVNYEQYF.

This chain uses TRBV7-6 with TRBJ2-1; the match to TRBD2 covers 7 bases. The germline V gene encodes CDR1 SGHVS and CDR2 FNYEAQ. This CDR3 region has 15 residues. After removal of 6 bases from V and 4 bases from J, the junction contained 9 bases not matched to a gene. In DNA form, the CDR3 reads TGTGCCAGCAGGGGGACTACCGATTCTTACAATGAGCAGTTCTTC. This encodes CASRGTTDSYNEQFF.

This sequence joins TRBV28 and TRBJ2-7, with D perhaps TRBD1 (5 bases). The germline V gene has CDR1 MDHEN and CDR2 SYDVKM. V was pared by 1 base and J by 1 base, with 11 bases between. CDR3 length: 15 amino acids. In DNA form, the CDR3 reads TGTGCCAGCAGTTTATCCGGACACGTTTCCTACGAGCAGTACTTC. It encodes CASSLSGHVSYEQYF.

The chain couples TRBV7-9 to TRBJ2-7; D unclear. The germline CDR1 and CDR2 sequences are SEHNR and FQNEAQ (reference sequence). The V end was cut by 6 bases, the J end by 3 bases, with 3 bases between. The CDR3 consists of 10 residues. The CDR3 region has the DNA TGTGCCAGCAGTAGCTACGAGCAGTACTTC. It is translated as CASSSYEQYF. Variable domain in full (rest from reference TRBV7-9 and TRBJ2-7): DTGVSQNPRHKITKRGQNVTFRCDPISEHNRLYWYRQTLGQGPEFLTYFQNEAQLEKSRLLSDRFSAERPKGSFSTLEIQRTEQGDSAMYLCASSSYEQYFGPGTRLTVT.

The chain is built from TRBV9 and TRBJ1-2; D might be TRBD1 (6 bases). Germline CDR1 is SGDLS and CDR2 is YYNGEE. Trimming shortened V by 3 bases and J by 5 bases, and 17 bases separated the two germline ends. This CDR3 is built from 15 residues. The CDR3 is CASSESGDLWYGYTF. The CDR3 DNA reads TGTGCCAGCAGCGAGTCAGGGGATTTATGGTATGGCTACACCTTC.

This chain connects TRBV6-6 to TRBJ2-2, with 8 bases aligning to TRBD1. CDR1 MNHNY and CDR2 SVGAGI come from the germline V gene (reference sequence). CDR3 length: 12 amino acids. With V trimmed by 10 bases and J by 7 bases, 5 bases remained unmatched. The CDR3 bases are TGTGCCATCCAGGGGGCAGTCGGGGAGCTGTTTTTT. Its protein product is CAIQGAVGELFF.

A few counts support this clone. The J gene is TRBJ2-1, the V gene TRBV5-1; D is perhaps TRBD2 (5 bases). The CDR3 extends over 16 amino acids. From germline, CDR1 is SGHRS and CDR2 YFSETQ. Trimming took off 0 bases at V and 7 bases at J, with 17 bases between the two ends. CDR3 nucleotides: TGCGCCAGCAGCTTGGGGCGGCAGGAGGTTGGGAATGAGCAGTTCTTC. Its translation is CASSLGRQEVGNEQFF.

This chain connects TRBV29-1 to TRBJ2-7, with 7 bases that match TRBD1. The CDR3 is 12 amino acids. Trimming removed 3 bases from V and 3 bases from J; junction bases left unmatched: 2. CDR1 and CDR2 from the germline V gene are SQVTM and ANQGSEA. CDR3: CSVEGQLYEQYF. Here the CDR3 DNA reads TGCAGCGTTGAGGGACAGCTCTACGAGCAGTACTTC.

The chain has TRBV5-4 and TRBJ2-7; the match to TRBD1 covers 10 bases. J gave up 2 bases and V 3 bases, and 5 bases lay outside the gene matches. From germline, CDR1 is SGHNT and CDR2 YYREEE (reference sequence). CDR3 size: 15 residues. The CDR3 DNA reads TGTGCCAGCAGCTACCGGGACAGGGGAGCCTACGAGCAGTACTTC. This translates into CASSYRDRGAYEQYF.

V usage is TRBV6-6 and J usage is TRBJ2-1, with TRBD2 as a possible D gene (6 bases). Germline CDR1 reads MNHNY; CDR2 reads SVGAGI (reference sequence). The germline V and J ends were trimmed by 0 bases and 7 bases, with 10 bases remaining between them. CDR3 size: 14 residues. The CDR3 here is CASSYSFRENEQFF. DNA for the CDR3: TGTGCCAGCAGTTACTCGTTCCGGGAGAATGAGCAGTTCTTC.

The V gene is TRBV6-1, the J gene TRBJ2-1; 10 nucleotides match TRBD2. Germline lookup yields CDR1 MNHNS and CDR2 SASEGT. V dropped 6 bases and J dropped 6; count of bases not matched to a gene: 5. The CDR3 is 14 residues long. CDR3 region: CASRFASGSNEQFF. The CDR3 nucleotides read TGTGCCAGCAGGTTCGCTAGCGGGAGCAATGAGCAGTTCTTC.

V and J are TRBV19 and TRBJ2-3, with 7 positions matching TRBD2. Germline V gene data show CDR1 as LNHDA and CDR2 as SQIVND (reference sequence). The CDR3 contains 14 residues. V gave up 2 bases and J gave up 2 bases; unmatched junction bases: 1. The CDR3 region has the DNA TGTGCCAGTAGTATAACTAGCGACACAGATACGCAGTATTTT. This codes for CASSITSDTDTQYF.

The chain uses TRBV6-1 and TRBJ2-3; no firm D call. This CDR3 has 16 amino acids. The germline V gene has CDR1 MNHNS and CDR2 SASEGT. Trimming pared 4 bases from V and 2 bases from J, leaving 16 bases between. CDR3 sequence: CASSGVVGQYTDTQYF. CDR3 bases: TGTGCCAGCAGTGGGGTGGTTGGGCAGTACACAGATACGCAGTATTTT.

The CDR3 DNA reads TGTGCCAGCAGTTCTAGCGGGAGGGCCTTTGAGCAGTTCTTC. It translates to CASSSSGRAFEQFF. The genes are TRBV2 and TRBJ2-1, with 12 positions matching TRBD2. The CDR3 extends over 14 amino acids. Trimming removed 5 bases from V and 9 bases from J; junction bases left unmatched: 5. Germline CDR1 SNHLY, CDR2 FYNNEI. The variable domain in full, with the rest retrieved from reference TRBV2 and TRBJ2-1, is EPEVTQTPSHQVTQMGQEVILRCVPISNHLYFYWYRQILGQKVEFLVSFYNNEISEKSEIFDDQFSVERPDGSNFTLKIRSTKLEDSAMYFCASSSSGRAFEQFFGPGTRLTVL.

The sample holds one count of this clone. The V gene is TRBV7-9, the J gene TRBJ2-7; tentative D call: TRBD1 (6 bases). The CDR3 totals 15 residues. Deletions cut 1 base from V and 3 bases from J, with 13 bases between. Germline values: CDR1 SEHNR, CDR2 FQNEAQ (reference sequence). DNA for the CDR3: TGTGCCAGCAGCTTAGGAGACAGGTTGGGCTACGAGCAGTACTTC. Translated: CASSLGDRLGYEQYF.

V gene TRBV2 combines with J gene TRBJ2-7; D is perhaps TRBD2 (5 bases). V lost 11 bases and J 5 bases, leaving 28 bases between the germline ends. The CDR3 spans 16 residues. The germline CDR1 and CDR2 sequences are SNHLY and FYNNEI. The CDR3 loop reads CAPRRGSGRKSNEQYF. CDR3 nucleotides: TGTGCCCCCCGCCGAGGATCTGGGAGAAAATCGAACGAGCAGTACTTC.

V and J are TRBV10-2 and TRBJ1-2, with D unclear. This CDR3 is built from 14 residues. Germline V gene data show CDR1 as WSHSY and CDR2 as SAAADI. V was pared by 3 bases and J by 3 bases, with 11 bases between. This CDR3 reads CASSEGLRHYGYTF. The CDR3 DNA is TGCGCCAGCAGTGAAGGACTGCGACACTATGGCTACACCTTC.

V is TRBV7-8 and J is TRBJ2-5, with 9 bases lining up with TRBD2. The germline V gene encodes CDR1 SGHVS and CDR2 FQNEAQ. V lost 5 bases, J lost 7 bases, and 11 bases stayed unmatched. The CDR3 loop spans 15 amino acids. CDR3 nucleotides: TGTGCCAGCAGCCCCCGACTAGCGGCGAGTGTGACCCAGTACTTC. This translates into CASSPRLAASVTQYF. The entire variable domain, with the rest obtained from reference TRBV7-8 and TRBJ2-5, is as follows: GAGVSQSPRYKVAKRGQDVALRCDPISGHVSLFWYQQALGQGPEFLTYFQNEAQLDKSGLPSDRFFAERPEGSVSTLKIQRTQQEDSAVYLCASSPRLAASVTQYFGPGTRLLVL.

The chain combines TRBV19 with TRBJ1-5; 7 bases fit TRBD1. Germline CDR1 reads LNHDA; CDR2 reads SQIVND (reference sequence). The CDR3 is 13 amino acids. Trimming cost V 6 bases and J 6 bases; bases outside gene matches: 5. CDR3 loop: CASRLQGSQPQHF. The CDR3 nucleotides read TGTGCCAGTAGGTTACAGGGGTCTCAGCCCCAGCATTTT. The full variable domain, rest sourced from reference TRBV19 and TRBJ1-5, is DGGITQSPKYLFRKEGQNVTLSCEQNLNHDAMYWYRQDPGQGLRLIYYSQIVNDFQKGDIAEGYSVSREKKESFPLTVTSAQKNPTAFYLCASRLQGSQPQHFGDGTRLSIL.